Presented here are 14 T cell receptor beta chains from one specimen sequenced in a study of blood T cell repertoires in COVID-19. Clones were read by immunoSEQ multiplex PCR, and TCRdb kept only the in-frame ones, dropping some. The sample consists of about 250,000 clones, 86% of them appearing once. The material sequenced was PBMCs or T cells enriched from blood (not recorded which). The receptors shown here come from a young man who had recovered from COVID-19.

The rearrangement joins TRBV19 to TRBJ2-2; 9 bases map to TRBD1. The germline CDR1 and CDR2 sequences are LNHDA and SQIVND (reference sequence). V shed 8 bases, J shed 3 bases, and the junction held 4 bases outside the gene matches. The CDR3 extends over 14 amino acids. CDR3 loop: CASGQGRDTGELFF. The CDR3 coding sequence is TGTGCCAGTGGACAGGGGAGAGACACCGGGGAGCTGTTTTTT.

The gene calls are TRBV15 and TRBJ1-1; D possibly corresponds to TRBD1 (5 bases). V was trimmed by 0 bases and J by 5 bases, leaving 22 bases between them. The V gene's germline CDR1 is LNHNV and CDR2 YYDKDF (reference sequence). The CDR3 is 18 amino acids. CDR3 nucleotides: TGTGCCACCAGCAGAGATCGGGGGGTATTGAGGGCGGGGACTGAAGCTTTCTTT. Amino acids: CATSRDRGVLRAGTEAFF.

The chain uses TRBV3-1 (or the pseudogene TRBV3-2) and TRBJ1-2; tentatively, D is TRBD1 (5 bases). V gave up 0 bases and J gave up 5 bases, with 13 bases separating them. CDR3 length equals 15 residues. In germline, CDR1 is LGHDT, CDR2 YNNKEL (reference sequence). The CDR3 bases are TGTGCCAGCAGCCAAGAAGGGGTCCCATTATATGGCTACACCTTC. Translated, it gives CASSQEGVPLYGYTF.

The chain links TRBV2 to TRBJ1-1, with D uncertain. Trimming pared 6 bases from V and 1 base from J, leaving 9 bases between. The CDR3 totals 13 residues. Germline assignment: CDR1 SNHLY and CDR2 FYNNEI. The DNA of the CDR3 is TGTGCCAGCAGCGTGGCCTGGAACACTGAAGCTTTCTTT. Its translation: CASSVAWNTEAFF.

This chain joins TRBV12-3 or TRBV12-4 and TRBJ2-7; D possibly corresponds to TRBD2 (6 bases). The CDR3 is made up of 13 amino acids. V was cut by 6 bases and J by 5 bases, with 14 bases left in between. The CDR3 sequence is CASSLIQRDEQYF. The CDR3 DNA sequence: TGTGCCAGCAGCCTCATCCAGCGGGACGAGCAGTACTTC.

For this clone: This sample includes further DNA sequences coding for the same CDR3. The chain employs TRBV28 and TRBJ1-2; no reliable D call. This CDR3 spans 11 amino acids. V dropped 5 bases and J dropped 2 bases, with 3 bases sitting between them. CDR1 and CDR2 (germline): MDHEN, SYDVKM. CDR3 region: CASSINYGYTF. CDR3 nucleotides: TGTGCCAGCAGTATAAACTATGGCTACACCTTC.

This chain joins TRBV28 and TRBJ2-1, with TRBD2 identical over 10 bases. V lost 6 bases, J lost 7 bases, and 9 bases stayed unmatched. The germline CDR1 and CDR2 sequences are MDHEN and SYDVKM. This CDR3 has 15 amino acids. The CDR3 coding sequence is TGTGCCAGCAGAGTAACTAGCGGGATGGAGAATGAGCAGTTCTTC. It yields the protein CASRVTSGMENEQFF.

J is TRBJ2-3 and V is TRBV5-1; D unclear. The V gene's germline CDR1 is SGHRS and CDR2 YFSETQ. The CDR3 runs to 14 residues. Trimming pared 1 base from V and 0 bases from J, leaving 6 bases between. CDR3 region: CASSLPVSTDTQYF. The CDR3 coding sequence is TGCGCCAGCAGCTTGCCTGTTAGCACAGATACGCAGTATTTT.

V is TRBV30 and J is TRBJ1-6; 7 bases fit TRBD1. This CDR3 spans 14 amino acids. The V gene end was trimmed by 7 bases and the J gene end by 9 bases; junction bases not matched to a gene: 12. Per germline, CDR1 GTSNPN and CDR2 SVGIG (reference sequence). The CDR3 sequence: CASWPGQLGSPLHF. CDR3 bases: TGTGCCTCCTGGCCGGGACAGTTGGGTTCACCCCTCCACTTT. The full variable domain, rest sourced from reference TRBV30 and TRBJ1-6, is SQTIHQWPATLVQPVGSPLSLECTVEGTSNPNLYWYRQAAGRGLQLLFYSVGIGQISSEVPQNLSASRPQDRQFILSSKKLLLSDSGFYLCASWPGQLGSPLHFGNGTRLTVT.

The chain recombines TRBV5-4 with TRBJ2-6, with a weak D call TRBD1 (7 bases). V was cut by 4 bases and J by 0 bases, with 11 bases left in between. The germline V gene encodes CDR1 SGHNT and CDR2 YYREEE (reference sequence). The CDR3 runs to 16 residues. CDR3 region: CASSAGQFSGANVLTF. CDR3 DNA: TGTGCCAGCAGCGCGGGACAGTTCTCTGGGGCCAACGTCCTGACTTTC.

The genes are TRBV28 and TRBJ2-2; 10 bases fit TRBD1. The germline V gene encodes CDR1 MDHEN and CDR2 SYDVKM. This CDR3 region has 14 residues. V was clipped by 11 bases and J by 3 bases; unmatched bases: 6. The CDR3 loop is CAAQGTGDTGELFF. CDR3 nucleotide sequence: TGTGCCGCTCAGGGGACAGGGGACACCGGGGAGCTGTTTTTT.

The rearrangement uses TRBV25-1 and TRBJ2-3; the match to TRBD1 covers 7 bases. CDR1 and CDR2 (germline): MGHDK, SYGVNS. V was pared by 6 bases and J by 9 bases, with 12 bases of the junction left unmatched. The CDR3 contains 14 residues. This chain's CDR3 is CASRRQGSLETQYF. The CDR3 nucleotides are TGTGCCAGCAGGAGACAGGGTTCACTTGAAACGCAGTATTTT.

This chain's CDR3 is CASTLRANTEAFF. For the CDR3, the DNA is TGTGCCAGCACCCTGCGGGCGAACACTGAAGCTTTCTTT. V and J are TRBV12-3 or TRBV12-4 and TRBJ1-1; D gene ambiguous. This CDR3 comprises 13 residues. With 7 bases removed from V and 1 base from J, the gap between germline ends came to 10 bases.

The chain carries TRBV14 and TRBJ2-1, with 8 bases identical to TRBD2. Germline CDR1 reads SGHDN; CDR2 reads FVKESK. The V segment lost 2 bases and the J segment 9 bases; nucleotides outside the gene matches: 12. The CDR3 loop spans 16 amino acids. DNA of the CDR3: TGTGCCAGCAGCCAAATCAAACGGGAGGGTCGGGGTGAGCAGTTCTTC. Its protein is CASSQIKREGRGEQFF.